The 24 T cell receptor beta chains reported below all come from one sample, sequenced in a study of neoadjuvant anti-PD-1 for oral cavity cancer. Profiling relied on immunoSEQ multiplex PCR, and the TCRdb table lists in-frame clones only, not all of them. This sample has around 62,000 clones, with approximately 80% found just once. The specimen comprised PBMCs, sampled before nivolumab (anti-PD-1) treatment. The receptors derive from a person between 40 and 85 years old with oral cavity squamous cell carcinoma.

The V call is TRBV15, the J call TRBJ1-2; D uncertain. Germline CDR1 and CDR2: LNHNV and YYDKDF (reference sequence). This CDR3 is 14 amino acids long. The ends were cut back, 1 base at V and 2 bases at J, with 8 bases in the middle. The CDR3 sequence is CATSRAATNYGYTF. The CDR3 nucleotides read TGTGCCACCAGCAGAGCTGCTACAAACTATGGCTACACCTTC. Using reference TRBV15 and TRBJ1-2 for the parts outside the CDR3, the full variable domain is DAMVIQNPRYQVTQFGKPVTLSCSQTLNHNVMYWYQQKSSQAPKLLFHYYDKDFNNEADTPDNFQSRRPNTSFCFLDIRSPGLGDTAMYLCATSRAATNYGYTFGSGTRLTVV.

This clone was seen just once. The rearrangement joins TRBV7-2 to TRBJ2-5, with 9 bases that match TRBD1. V was pared by 1 base and J by 7 bases, with 7 bases of the junction left unmatched. Germline-derived CDR1 and CDR2 are SGHTA and FQGNSA. The CDR3 totals 15 residues. CDR3 DNA: TGTGCCAGCAGCTTAGAGGGGACAGGGTGGGGGACCCAGTACTTC. It translates to CASSLEGTGWGTQYF.

The genes are TRBV28 and TRBJ2-3; a weak D match, TRBD2 (6 bases). There are 13 residues in the CDR3. The ends were cut back, 3 bases at V and 6 bases at J, with 10 bases in the middle. Per the germline V gene, CDR1 is MDHEN and CDR2 is SYDVKM. CDR3 sequence reads: CASSLRGTDTQYF. CDR3 nucleotides: TGTGCCAGCAGTTTGCGCGGGACGGATACGCAGTATTTT.

The chain joins TRBV9 to TRBJ2-5; a weak D match, TRBD1 (5 bases). The CDR3 has 13 amino acids. Germline CDR1 is SGDLS and CDR2 is YYNGEE. V gave up 0 bases and J gave up 5 bases, with 8 bases separating them. CDR3 bases: TGTGCCAGCAGCGTAGAGGGGTTCGAGACCCAGTACTTC. Translating it yields CASSVEGFETQYF.

J is TRBJ1-3 and V is TRBV7-6, with D unclear. CDR3 length equals 16 residues. CDR1 is SGHVS and CDR2 is FNYEAQ in the germline V gene. Trimming took off 1 base at V and 0 bases at J, with 10 bases between the two ends. The CDR3, as DNA: TGTGCCAGCAGCTTAGAATACCGTTCCTCTGGAAACACCATATATTTT. Translation: CASSLEYRSSGNTIYF.

This chain uses TRBV15 with TRBJ2-5; D is undetermined. V was cut by 0 bases and J by 4 bases, with 12 bases left in between. The V gene's germline CDR1 is LNHNV and CDR2 YYDKDF (reference sequence). This CDR3 spans 15 amino acids. The CDR3 coding sequence is TGTGCCACCAGCAGAGATCGCCAATTTGGAGAGACCCAGTACTTC. Amino acid sequence: CATSRDRQFGETQYF.

J is TRBJ2-1 and V is TRBV5-5; tentative D call: TRBD1 (6 bases). Trimming cost V 0 bases and J 2 bases, with 12 bases left between them. The CDR3 sequence is 16 residues long. From germline, CDR1 is SGHKS and CDR2 YYEKEE (reference sequence). CDR3 protein: CASSLEGGNTYNEQFF. The DNA of the CDR3 is TGTGCCAGCAGCTTGGAAGGGGGTAACACCTACAATGAGCAGTTCTTC.

The chain links TRBV5-4 to TRBJ2-1; 7 bases match TRBD2. V lost 5 bases, J lost 7 bases, and 12 bases stayed unmatched. The CDR3 totals 15 residues. Germline CDR1 SGHNT, CDR2 YYREEE (reference sequence). The CDR3 spells CASSQPGGRANEQFF. In DNA form, the CDR3 reads TGTGCCAGCAGTCAACCCGGGGGGAGAGCAAATGAGCAGTTCTTC.

This clone appeared a single time. V gene TRBV5-4 combines with J gene TRBJ1-2; 7 bases line up with TRBD1. CDR3 length: 15 amino acids. From germline, CDR1 is SGHNT and CDR2 YYREEE (reference sequence). The ends lost 5 bases at V and 7 bases at J; junction bases unmatched: 14. Here the CDR3 DNA reads TGTGCCAGCAGTATAGAGGGGGCCAGGGCCTCTGGCTACACCTTC. Its translation: CASSIEGARASGYTF.

This sequence joins TRBV9 and TRBJ1-1; possibly TRBD1 for D (5 bases). Germline CDR1 is SGDLS and CDR2 is YYNGEE. This CDR3 contains 14 residues. Trimming stripped 0 bases from V and 3 bases from J, with 9 bases between. CDR3 amino acids: CASSVGQGYTEAFF. The CDR3 DNA follows: TGTGCCAGCAGCGTAGGGCAGGGTTACACTGAAGCTTTCTTT.

This clone was seen a few times. This rearrangement joins TRBV12-5 to TRBJ1-2; 8 bases agree with TRBD1. Germline lookup yields CDR1 LGHNT and CDR2 FRNRAP. The CDR3 runs to 16 residues. V was pared by 0 bases and J by 4 bases, with 7 bases of the junction left unmatched. CDR3 region: CASGLVQGAQGYGYTF. As DNA, the CDR3 is TGTGCTAGTGGTTTGGTTCAGGGGGCGCAGGGCTATGGCTACACCTTC.

J is TRBJ1-6 and V is TRBV5-1; a weak D match, TRBD1 (6 bases). Per the germline V gene, CDR1 is SGHRS and CDR2 is YFSETQ. The CDR3 length is 16 residues. V dropped 0 bases and J dropped 9 bases, with 16 bases sitting between them. The DNA of the CDR3 is TGCGCCAGCAGCTTGGCCGGGCAGGGGCTCGGTTCACCCCTCCACTTT. Its translation is CASSLAGQGLGSPLHF.

The chain is built from TRBV5-1 and TRBJ2-7; 9 nucleotides line up with TRBD1. Germline V gene lookup returns CDR1 SGHRS and CDR2 YFSETQ. This CDR3 has 15 amino acids. The V and J ends lost 4 bases and 6 bases, in that order; junction bases with no gene match: 11. The CDR3 here is CASSRTRQGEGEQYF. The CDR3 DNA follows: TGCGCCAGCAGCCGAACCCGACAGGGGGAGGGCGAGCAGTACTTC. Looking up the rest from reference TRBV5-1 and TRBJ2-7 gives the full variable domain: KAGVTQTPRYLIKTRGQQVTLSCSPISGHRSVSWYQQTPGQGLQFLFEYFSETQRNKGNFPGRFSGRQFSNSRSEMNVSTLELGDSALYLCASSRTRQGEGEQYFGPGTRLTVT.

This rearrangement joins TRBV29-1 to TRBJ1-5; D call uncertain. Germline V gene data show CDR1 as SQVTM and CDR2 as ANQGSEA. The CDR3 loop spans 12 amino acids. Trimming cost V 7 bases and J 4 bases, with 11 bases left between them. The CDR3 is CSAGGLNQPQHF. CDR3 in DNA: TGCAGCGCCGGCGGGTTAAATCAGCCCCAGCATTTT.

This rearrangement joins TRBV6-1 to TRBJ1-3; the D is unclear. The CDR3 is 15 residues long. The V and J ends lost 2 bases and 0 bases respectively, with 8 bases between them. Germline V lookup: CDR1 MNHNS, CDR2 SASEGT. DNA of the CDR3: TGTGCCAGCAGTGAAATGATCTCCTCTGGAAACACCATATATTTT. It encodes CASSEMISSGNTIYF.

This clone was seen just once. The genes are TRBV5-6 and TRBJ1-2; 7 nucleotides agree with TRBD1. The CDR3 spans 14 residues. V lost 0 bases and J lost 4; bases outside the gene matches: 3. The V gene's germline CDR1 is SGHDT and CDR2 YYEEEE. In DNA, the CDR3 is TGTGCCAGCAGCTTGGAGGGGGCCCGCTATGGCTACACCTTC. Translation: CASSLEGARYGYTF.

The chain combines TRBV6-5 with TRBJ1-6; maybe TRBD1 (5 bases). The CDR3 length is 14 residues. The V gene lost 7 bases and the J gene lost 7 bases, with 14 bases spanning the gap. Germline loops: CDR1 MNHEY, CDR2 SVGAGI. The CDR3 region is CASKVGKGNSPLHF. As DNA, the CDR3 is TGTGCCAGCAAGGTTGGAAAGGGGAATTCACCCCTCCACTTT.

The chain combines TRBV7-2 with TRBJ1-2; D unclear. This CDR3 contains 16 residues. CDR1 is SGHTA and CDR2 is FQGNSA in the germline V gene. Trimming shortened V by 3 bases and J by 4 bases, and 18 bases separated the two germline ends. The CDR3 here is CASSLSFLIEGYGYTF. In DNA form, the CDR3 reads TGTGCCAGCAGCTTGTCCTTTCTAATCGAGGGCTATGGCTACACCTTC.

The rearrangement uses TRBV19 and TRBJ2-1; TRBD2 aligns across 11 bases. CDR3 length: 16 residues. Germline CDR1 reads LNHDA; CDR2 reads SQIVND (reference sequence). V was clipped by 0 bases and J by 7 bases; unmatched bases: 5. This CDR3 reads CASSIEGSGRGNEQFF. CDR3 nucleotides: TGTGCCAGTAGTATAGAAGGTAGCGGGAGGGGAAATGAGCAGTTCTTC. Variable domain in full (rest from reference TRBV19 and TRBJ2-1): DGGITQSPKYLFRKEGQNVTLSCEQNLNHDAMYWYRQDPGQGLRLIYYSQIVNDFQKGDIAEGYSVSREKKESFPLTVTSAQKNPTAFYLCASSIEGSGRGNEQFFGPGTRLTVL.

J is TRBJ2-1 and V is TRBV6-4; 8 nucleotides line up with TRBD1. V trimming: 7 bases; J trimming: 4 bases; junction bases outside the gene matches: 6. This CDR3 has 14 residues. The germline gives CDR1 MRHNA, CDR2 SNTAGT. The CDR3 loop is CASKPGQEYNEQFF. The CDR3 bases are TGTGCCAGCAAGCCGGGACAGGAGTACAATGAGCAGTTCTTC.

The chain combines TRBV5-4 with TRBJ2-2, with D tentatively TRBD1 or TRBD2 (5 bases each). Trimming took off 0 bases at V and 3 bases at J, with 9 bases between the two ends. Looked up from germline, CDR1 is SGHNT and CDR2 is YYREEE (reference sequence). The CDR3 sequence is 15 residues long. The CDR3 loop is CASSLGRGDTGELFF. The CDR3 DNA is TGTGCCAGCAGCTTGGGAAGGGGAGACACCGGGGAGCTGTTTTTT. Full variable domain (outside the CDR3, taken from reference TRBV5-4 and TRBJ2-2): ETGVTQSPTHLIKTRGQQVTLRCSSQSGHNTVSWYQQALGQGPQFIFQYYREEENGRGNFPPRFSGLQFPNYSSELNVNALELDDSALYLCASSLGRGDTGELFFGEGSRLTVL.

The V and J genes are TRBV2 and TRBJ2-7; D possibly matches TRBD1 or TRBD2 (5 bases each). The CDR3 sequence is 16 residues long. Germline values: CDR1 SNHLY, CDR2 FYNNEI. V was pared by 4 bases and J by 3 bases, with 19 bases between. CDR3 sequence reads: CASSGGFSQRVYEQYF. CDR3 nucleotide sequence: TGTGCCAGCAGTGGGGGGTTTTCCCAGAGGGTCTACGAGCAGTACTTC.

This chain uses TRBV27 with TRBJ1-5, with TRBD1 matching over 7 bases. The length of the CDR3 is 17 residues. Germline-derived CDR1 and CDR2 are MNHEY and SMNVEV (reference sequence). V was pared by 6 bases and J by 1 base, with 12 bases of the junction left unmatched. CDR3 coding DNA: TGTGCCAGCAGGAAAACAGACAGGGCGGGAAGCAATCAGCCCCAGCATTTT. Its translation is CASRKTDRAGSNQPQHF.

This chain joins TRBV6-4 and TRBJ2-2; D may correspond to TRBD1 or TRBD2 (6 bases each). Germline loops: CDR1 MRHNA, CDR2 SNTAGT. V was cut by 3 bases and J by 6 bases, with 11 bases left in between. The length of the CDR3 is 14 residues. CDR3 sequence: CASSEGGSAGELFF. CDR3 DNA sequence: TGTGCCAGCAGTGAAGGGGGGTCCGCCGGGGAGCTGTTTTTT.